This T cell receptor (beta chain) came from a study of PD-1 blockade in mismatch repair-deficient tumors (dated by TCRdb to about 2017). Background for the entire study: Between late 2013 and September 2016, the trial enrolled about 86 consecutive patients with over 10 mismatch repair-deficient cancer types, every one of whom had been previously treated and was progressing. Tumor-associated T cell clones were tracked in the peripheral blood of patients responding to PD-1 blockade by deep sequencing of TCR CDR3 regions.

For every enrolled patient, mismatch repair deficiency was confirmed by either polymerase chain reaction or immunohistochemistry. TCR sequencing was carried out for three patients who responded to pembrolizumab therapy. The phase II trial prospectively tested pembrolizumab PD-1 blockade in advanced mismatch repair-deficient cancers regardless of tissue of origin. Serial peripheral blood T cell samples were collected before and at multiple times after starting PD-1 blockade. The timing of each blood sample was reported as weeks after the first dose of pembrolizumab. On the study overall, not on this receptor specifically: Clones residing in the tumor, which were often undetectable in blood before treatment, expanded quickly after pembrolizumab and then contracted, generally before radiologic responses.

To prepare the library, the immunoSEQ multiplex PCR assay was applied. TCRdb retrieved this table from immuneACCESS and kept in-frame rearrangements only. Not all clones are present; in checked studies, unresolved V genes account for under half, and no reason is known for the remainder. Across this sample there are 39,000 or so clones, with approximately 83% seen only once. The ten largest clones take up 1% to 1.4% of the sample. Of note for this clone: Its target antigen remains unknown. No qualities accompany the bases; no much larger clone lies one base away.

The TCR sequence derives from an adult with mismatch repair-deficient cancer. The sequencing here drew on PBMCs, taken 38 to 40 weeks after starting pembrolizumab.

The nucleotide sequence reads as follows: TGTGCCACCAGCAGAGGACGTAGCGGGCTTTACAATGAGCAGTTCTTC. Translated, this gives CATSRGRSGLYNEQFF. The rearranged chain carries TRBV15 and TRBJ2-1, with 7 bases matching TRBD2. CDR1 and CDR2 were assigned from the germline V gene (reference sequence) as LNHNV and YYDKDF. Germline trimming: 1 base from V, 4 bases from J; junction bases outside gene matches: 7. The cysteine opens and the phenylalanine closes a CDR3 of 16 amino acids. Only CDR3 DNA remains: 48 bases, in frame from the first base.